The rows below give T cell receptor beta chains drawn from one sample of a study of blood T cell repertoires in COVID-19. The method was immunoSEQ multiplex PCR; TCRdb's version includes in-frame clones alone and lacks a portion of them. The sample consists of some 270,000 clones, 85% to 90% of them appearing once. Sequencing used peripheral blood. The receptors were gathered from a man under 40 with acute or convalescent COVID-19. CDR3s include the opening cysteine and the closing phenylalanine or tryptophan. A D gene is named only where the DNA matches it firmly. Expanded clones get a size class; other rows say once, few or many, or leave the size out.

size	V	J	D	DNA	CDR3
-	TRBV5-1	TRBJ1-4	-	TGCGCCAGCAGCTACTCACCGGGGGATGAAAAACTGTTTTTT	CASSYSPGDEKLFF
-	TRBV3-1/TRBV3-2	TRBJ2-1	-	TGTGCCAGCAGCCAGCGGGCCTCCTACAATGAGCAGTTCTTC	CASSQRASYNEQFF
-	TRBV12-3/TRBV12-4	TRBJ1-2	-	TGTGCCAGCAGTTTTCGTAACAGGGCAAGCAACACCTTC	CASSFRNRASNTF
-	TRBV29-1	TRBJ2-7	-	TGCAGCGTTAGACTAGCCTACGAGCAGTACTTC	CSVRLAYEQYF
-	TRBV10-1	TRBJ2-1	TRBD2	TGCGCCAGCAAACCGGGACTAGCGGGCTCCTACAATGAGCAGTTCTTC	CASKPGLAGSYNEQFF
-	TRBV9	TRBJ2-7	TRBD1	TGTGCCAGCAGCACCAGCCGACAGGGAAGTATCTACGAGCAGTACTTC	CASSTSRQGSIYEQYF
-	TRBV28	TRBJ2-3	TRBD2	TGTGCCAGCAGTCGACTAGCGGGAGGCGATACGCAGTATTTT	CASSRLAGGDTQYF
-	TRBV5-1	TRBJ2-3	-	TGCGCCAGCAGCCCCACCGGGTCTTCAGATACGCAGTATTTT	CASSPTGSSDTQYF
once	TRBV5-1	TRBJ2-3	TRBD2	TGCGCCAGCAGCTTCGGACTAGCGGGGGGGCCTAGCACAGATACGCAGTATTTT	CASSFGLAGGPSTDTQYF
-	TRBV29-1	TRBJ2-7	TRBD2	TGCAGCGTTGTAGGTCAGAGAGCGGGAGACCTCTTAGCGGGTGAGCAGTACTTC	CSVVGQRAGDLLAGEQYF
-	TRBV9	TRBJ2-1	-	TGTGCCAGCAGCCCACCTTGGGGGGTAAAGTTCTTC	CASSPPWGVKFF
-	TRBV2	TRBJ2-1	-	TGTGCCAGCACTGGTGAGGCCCGCGGGGACAATGAGCAGTTCTTC	CASTGEARGDNEQFF
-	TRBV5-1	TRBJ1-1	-	TGCGCCAGCAGCTCTACTACACAGGGAATCGAAGCTTTCTTT	CASSSTTQGIEAFF
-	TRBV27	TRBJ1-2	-	TGTGCCAGCAGTTGGTCGGGGGGCGGTGGCTACACCTTC	CASSWSGGGGYTF
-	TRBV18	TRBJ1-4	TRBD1	TGTGCCAGCTCACCGGACAGGTTAAGGGAAAAACTGTTTTTT	CASSPDRLREKLFF
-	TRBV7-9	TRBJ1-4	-	TGTGCCAGCACATCAGGTCGAAGGAATGAAAAACTGTTTTTT	CASTSGRRNEKLFF
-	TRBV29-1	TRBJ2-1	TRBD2	TGCAGCGTTGGGGAGAGGGGCAGGACTAGAGATCACGAGCAGTTCTTC	CSVGERGRTRDHEQFF
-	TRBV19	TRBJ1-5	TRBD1	TGTGCCAGTGGACCGGGACAGGAACAGCCCCAGCATTTT	CASGPGQEQPQHF
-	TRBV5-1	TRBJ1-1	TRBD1	TGCGCCAGCAAAAGACAGGGTGGGGACACTGAAGCTTTCTTT	CASKRQGGDTEAFF
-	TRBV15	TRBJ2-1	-	TGTGCCACCAGCAGAGAGGTGGGGGACGTAGGGGGTGAGCAGTTCTTC	CATSREVGDVGGEQFF
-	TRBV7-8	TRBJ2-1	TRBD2	TGTGCCAGCAGCCCGTGGACTAGCGGGCTCCGGGGAGAGCAGTTCTTC	CASSPWTSGLRGEQFF
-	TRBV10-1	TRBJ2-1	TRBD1	TGCGCCAGCAGTGAGTCGGGGACAGGACACAATGAGCAGTTCTTC	CASSESGTGHNEQFF
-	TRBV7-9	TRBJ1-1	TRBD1	TGTGCCAGCAGCTTCGGGACAGTTCACACTGAAGCTTTCTTT	CASSFGTVHTEAFF
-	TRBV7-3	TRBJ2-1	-	TGTGCCAGCAGCCGCGGGGGCACGAAAGGGCATGAGCAGTTCTTC	CASSRGGTKGHEQFF
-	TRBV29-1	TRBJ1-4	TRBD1	TGCAGCGTTGGGACAGGTTCTGAAAAACTGTTTTTT	CSVGTGSEKLFF
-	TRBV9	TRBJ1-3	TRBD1	TGTGCCAGCAGTGTTACCGGGACAGGGTTGACGAGTGGAAACACCATATATTTT	CASSVTGTGLTSGNTIYF
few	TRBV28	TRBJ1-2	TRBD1	TGTGCCAGCAGTTCACCGGGACAGGGGGCACTCTATGGCTACACCTTC	CASSSPGQGALYGYTF
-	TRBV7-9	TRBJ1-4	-	TGTGCCAGTGAGGGTGAAAAACTGTTTTTT	CASEGEKLFF
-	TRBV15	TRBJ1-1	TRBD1	TGTGCCACCAGCGGCAACAGGGGGCAGGGGAACACTGAAGCTTTCTTT	CATSGNRGQGNTEAFF
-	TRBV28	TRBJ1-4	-	TGTGCAGCGGGGACAACTAATGAAAAACTGTTTTTT	CAAGTTNEKLFF
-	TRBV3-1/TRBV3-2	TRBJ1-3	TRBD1	TGTGCCAGCAGCCAAGATTTCGGGACAGGCCGCTCTGGAAACACCATATATTTT	CASSQDFGTGRSGNTIYF